Listed below are T cell receptor beta chains from one sample, sequenced in a study of blood T cell repertoires in COVID-19. Libraries were prepared by immunoSEQ multiplex PCR; TCRdb keeps only in-frame clonotypes and omits some of them. The profile shows about 160,000 clones, about 81% of them singletons. Specimen: peripheral blood. The receptors were gathered from a human donor in a cohort sampled during active COVID-19. The CDR3 runs from the conserved cysteine through the conserved F or W. A D gene is named only where the DNA matches it firmly. The listing skips clone size in some rows; elsewhere it reads once, few, many or a size class.

V gene: TRBV6-2/TRBV6-3; D gene: -; J gene: TRBJ1-2; clone size: -; CDR3 protein: CASSSDSYGYTF; CDR3 DNA: TGTGCCAGCAGTTCGGACAGCTATGGCTACACCTTC
V gene: TRBV10-3; D gene: -; J gene: TRBJ2-5; clone size: -; CDR3 protein: CAISEGLSKETQYF; CDR3 DNA: TGTGCCATCAGTGAGGGGCTGTCGAAAGAGACCCAGTACTTC
V gene: TRBV3-1/TRBV3-2; D gene: TRBD1; J gene: TRBJ2-1; clone size: -; CDR3 protein: CASSRTCLGGGNEQFF; CDR3 DNA: TGTGCCAGCAGCCGGACCTGTTTAGGGGGCGGCAATGAGCAGTTCTTC
V gene: TRBV6-2/TRBV6-3; D gene: TRBD2; J gene: TRBJ2-7; clone size: -; CDR3 protein: CASSYFAGGSSYEQYF; CDR3 DNA: TGTGCCAGCAGTTACTTCGCGGGGGGTAGCTCCTACGAGCAGTACTTC
V gene: TRBV6-7; D gene: -; J gene: TRBJ2-2; clone size: -; CDR3 protein: CASSYAPLDTGELFF; CDR3 DNA: TGTGCCAGCAGTTACGCTCCCCTAGACACCGGGGAGCTGTTTTTT
V gene: TRBV11-3; D gene: -; J gene: TRBJ2-2; clone size: -; CDR3 protein: CASEENTGELFF; CDR3 DNA: TGTGCCAGCGAGGAGAACACCGGGGAGCTGTTTTTT
V gene: TRBV10-3; D gene: TRBD1; J gene: TRBJ1-1; clone size: -; CDR3 protein: CAISEGTGANTEAFF; CDR3 DNA: TGTGCCATCAGTGAGGGGACAGGGGCGAACACTGAAGCTTTCTTT
V gene: TRBV7-8; D gene: -; J gene: TRBJ1-1; clone size: -; CDR3 protein: CASRPLEGGGTEAFF; CDR3 DNA: TGTGCCAGCAGACCTCTAGAGGGAGGTGGCACTGAAGCTTTCTTT
V gene: TRBV10-3; D gene: TRBD1; J gene: TRBJ2-2; clone size: once; CDR3 protein: CAIRGDSQGSPGELFF; CDR3 DNA: TGTGCCATCAGGGGGGACAGCCAGGGCAGCCCCGGGGAGCTGTTTTTT
V gene: TRBV6-1; D gene: -; J gene: TRBJ2-1; clone size: -; CDR3 protein: CASSAAGLLSWQFF; CDR3 DNA: TGTGCCAGCAGCGCCGCGGGGCTCCTATCCTGGCAGTTCTTC
V gene: TRBV7-2; D gene: -; J gene: TRBJ2-1; clone size: -; CDR3 protein: CASSLVAGNSYNEQFF; CDR3 DNA: TGTGCCAGCAGCTTAGTTGCGGGTAACTCCTACAATGAGCAGTTCTTC
V gene: TRBV29-1; D gene: TRBD2; J gene: TRBJ2-7; clone size: -; CDR3 protein: CSVKKAGGIYEQYF; CDR3 DNA: TGCAGCGTCAAAAAAGCGGGGGGGATATACGAGCAGTACTTC
V gene: TRBV7-2; D gene: -; J gene: TRBJ2-2; clone size: -; CDR3 protein: CASRRTGSDGELFF; CDR3 DNA: TGTGCCAGCAGGAGGACTGGGAGCGACGGGGAGCTGTTTTTT
V gene: TRBV28; D gene: -; J gene: TRBJ1-1; clone size: -; CDR3 protein: CAITPGVEGSTEAFF; CDR3 DNA: TGTGCCATCACCCCCGGGGTCGAGGGAAGCACTGAAGCTTTCTTT
V gene: TRBV28; D gene: TRBD1; J gene: TRBJ2-7; clone size: -; CDR3 protein: CASSSSGTGYGIEQYF; CDR3 DNA: TGTGCCAGCAGTTCTTCTGGGACAGGGTATGGAATCGAGCAGTACTTC
V gene: TRBV6-6; D gene: TRBD1; J gene: TRBJ1-5; clone size: once; CDR3 protein: CASSDSGGIEPQHF; CDR3 DNA: TGTGCCAGCAGCGATTCAGGGGGCATAGAGCCCCAGCATTTT
V gene: TRBV5-4; D gene: TRBD1; J gene: TRBJ2-2; clone size: -; CDR3 protein: CASSSTGEFPGELFF; CDR3 DNA: TGTGCCAGCAGCTCGACAGGGGAATTCCCCGGGGAGCTGTTTTTT
V gene: TRBV2; D gene: TRBD2; J gene: TRBJ2-1; clone size: -; CDR3 protein: CASTELGAGIEQFF; CDR3 DNA: TGTGCCAGCACCGAACTAGGAGCGGGAATTGAGCAGTTCTTC
V gene: TRBV5-4; D gene: TRBD1; J gene: TRBJ1-2; clone size: -; CDR3 protein: CASSLTGVTANYGYTF; CDR3 DNA: TGTGCCAGCAGCCTGACAGGGGTAACGGCTAACTATGGCTACACCTTC
V gene: TRBV5-1; D gene: TRBD2; J gene: TRBJ2-5; clone size: -; CDR3 protein: CASSLPTPTSGRIQETQYF; CDR3 DNA: TGCGCCAGCAGCTTGCCCACCCCTACTAGCGGGAGGATCCAAGAGACCCAGTACTTC
V gene: TRBV18; D gene: -; J gene: TRBJ1-1; clone size: -; CDR3 protein: CASSPPLERTEAFF; CDR3 DNA: TGTGCCAGCTCGCCCCCTTTGGAGCGCACTGAAGCTTTCTTT
V gene: TRBV2; D gene: TRBD1; J gene: TRBJ2-4; clone size: once; CDR3 protein: CASSGGTGAAKNIQYF; CDR3 DNA: TGTGCCAGCAGTGGGGGGACAGGGGCAGCCAAAAACATTCAGTACTTC
V gene: TRBV12-5; D gene: -; J gene: TRBJ2-1; clone size: -; CDR3 protein: CASGLAFSDEQFF; CDR3 DNA: TGTGCTAGTGGTTTGGCATTTTCGGATGAGCAGTTCTTC
V gene: TRBV29-1; D gene: TRBD1; J gene: TRBJ2-4; clone size: -; CDR3 protein: CSATGGSNIQYF; CDR3 DNA: TGCAGCGCGACAGGGGGCTCAAACATTCAGTACTTC
V gene: TRBV10-3; D gene: -; J gene: TRBJ2-7; clone size: -; CDR3 protein: CASCRDNSYEQYF; CDR3 DNA: TGTGCCAGTTGCCGGGATAACTCCTACGAGCAGTACTTC
V gene: TRBV11-2; D gene: -; J gene: TRBJ2-6; clone size: -; CDR3 protein: CASSLGYRQLSGANVLTF; CDR3 DNA: TGTGCCAGCAGCTTAGGCTACAGACAGCTCTCTGGGGCCAACGTCCTGACTTTC
V gene: TRBV6-5; D gene: -; J gene: TRBJ2-1; clone size: -; CDR3 protein: CASKRARYNEQFF; CDR3 DNA: TGTGCCAGCAAGAGGGCGAGGTACAATGAGCAGTTCTTC
V gene: TRBV9; D gene: -; J gene: TRBJ1-1; clone size: -; CDR3 protein: CASSIGVRGPEAFF; CDR3 DNA: TGTGCCAGCAGCATTGGGGTCAGGGGCCCAGAAGCTTTCTTT
V gene: TRBV19; D gene: TRBD1; J gene: TRBJ1-5; clone size: -; CDR3 protein: CASSIVNHRGSNQPQHF; CDR3 DNA: TGTGCCAGTAGTATAGTGAATCACAGGGGTAGCAATCAGCCCCAGCATTTT
V gene: TRBV5-5; D gene: TRBD1; J gene: TRBJ2-7; clone size: -; CDR3 protein: CASPSGQGALEQYF; CDR3 DNA: TGTGCCAGCCCCTCGGGACAGGGGGCGCTTGAGCAGTACTTC
V gene: TRBV7-6; D gene: TRBD1; J gene: TRBJ2-7; clone size: -; CDR3 protein: CASSPRQGMDGEQYF; CDR3 DNA: TGTGCCAGCAGCCCAAGACAGGGAATGGATGGCGAGCAGTACTTC
V gene: TRBV5-1; D gene: TRBD1; J gene: TRBJ2-7; clone size: -; CDR3 protein: CASRSIDRGQSLEQYF; CDR3 DNA: TGCGCCAGCAGATCCATTGACAGGGGGCAATCTCTCGAGCAGTACTTC
V gene: TRBV9; D gene: -; J gene: TRBJ1-4; clone size: once; CDR3 protein: CASSVGPGGSEKLFF; CDR3 DNA: TGTGCCAGCAGCGTAGGTCCGGGAGGGAGTGAAAAACTGTTTTTT
V gene: TRBV4-1; D gene: -; J gene: TRBJ2-7; clone size: -; CDR3 protein: CASSQRDYREQYF; CDR3 DNA: TGCGCCAGCAGCCAAAGAGACTATCGCGAGCAGTACTTC
V gene: TRBV12-3/TRBV12-4; D gene: TRBD1; J gene: TRBJ2-7; clone size: -; CDR3 protein: CASSESGGHEQYF; CDR3 DNA: TGTGCCAGCAGTGAATCAGGGGGCCACGAGCAGTACTTC
V gene: TRBV29-1; D gene: -; J gene: TRBJ2-7; clone size: -; CDR3 protein: CSVEGAGEDEQYF; CDR3 DNA: TGCAGCGTTGAAGGGGCAGGGGAAGACGAGCAGTACTTC
V gene: TRBV6-5; D gene: TRBD1; J gene: TRBJ2-1; clone size: -; CDR3 protein: CASSSRDREHEQFF; CDR3 DNA: TGTGCCAGCAGTTCCCGGGACAGGGAGCATGAGCAGTTCTTC
V gene: TRBV10-3; D gene: TRBD1; J gene: TRBJ2-7; clone size: -; CDR3 protein: CAISRRDRGNEQYF; CDR3 DNA: TGTGCCATCAGCCGCAGGGACAGGGGGAACGAGCAGTACTTC
V gene: TRBV2; D gene: -; J gene: TRBJ2-1; clone size: -; CDR3 protein: CASSEVWREQFF; CDR3 DNA: TGTGCCAGCAGTGAAGTTTGGAGGGAGCAGTTCTTC
V gene: TRBV29-1; D gene: -; J gene: TRBJ2-5; clone size: many; CDR3 protein: CSVWFTRDSQETQYF; CDR3 DNA: TGCAGCGTATGGTTTACCCGGGACTCCCAAGAGACCCAGTACTTC
V gene: TRBV27; D gene: TRBD2; J gene: TRBJ2-2; clone size: -; CDR3 protein: CASSLAGLVPGELFF; CDR3 DNA: TGTGCCAGCAGTTTGGCGGGACTAGTGCCCGGGGAGCTGTTTTTT
V gene: TRBV7-2; D gene: -; J gene: TRBJ2-3; clone size: -; CDR3 protein: CASSPKTIMGTWRADTQYF; CDR3 DNA: TGTGCCAGCAGCCCAAAAACGATTATGGGGACGTGGAGGGCAGATACGCAGTATTTT
V gene: TRBV28; D gene: -; J gene: TRBJ2-1; clone size: -; CDR3 protein: CASSYQGGVRNEQFF; CDR3 DNA: TGTGCCAGCAGTTACCAGGGGGGTGTACGCAATGAGCAGTTCTTC
V gene: TRBV6-4; D gene: TRBD1; J gene: TRBJ2-4; clone size: -; CDR3 protein: CANPEGAAKNIQYF; CDR3 DNA: TGTGCCAACCCCGAGGGGGCCGCCAAAAACATTCAGTACTTC
V gene: TRBV29-1; D gene: TRBD1; J gene: TRBJ1-1; clone size: -; CDR3 protein: CSAILGGGNTEAFF; CDR3 DNA: TGCAGCGCCATCTTAGGGGGCGGGAACACTGAAGCTTTCTTT
V gene: TRBV18; D gene: TRBD1; J gene: TRBJ1-2; clone size: -; CDR3 protein: CASSLVDRGIDGYTF; CDR3 DNA: TGTGCCAGCTCACTCGTGGACAGGGGGATCGATGGCTACACCTTC
V gene: TRBV25-1; D gene: TRBD1; J gene: TRBJ1-2; clone size: -; CDR3 protein: CASSKGTDYGYTF; CDR3 DNA: TGTGCCAGCAGTAAGGGGACAGATTATGGCTACACCTTC
V gene: TRBV2; D gene: -; J gene: TRBJ1-4; clone size: -; CDR3 protein: CASTGREKLFF; CDR3 DNA: TGTGCCAGCACCGGGAGGGAAAAACTGTTTTTT
V gene: TRBV30; D gene: TRBD2; J gene: TRBJ2-2; clone size: -; CDR3 protein: CAWKSGAGETGELFF; CDR3 DNA: TGTGCCTGGAAGTCGGGAGCGGGAGAAACCGGGGAGCTGTTTTTT
V gene: TRBV7-2; D gene: -; J gene: TRBJ1-1; clone size: -; CDR3 protein: CASSLGSVINTEAFF; CDR3 DNA: TGTGCCAGCAGCTTAGGTTCAGTCATTAACACTGAAGCTTTCTTT
V gene: TRBV6-2/TRBV6-3; D gene: -; J gene: TRBJ2-2; clone size: -; CDR3 protein: CASSPRGTGELFF; CDR3 DNA: TGTGCCAGCAGTCCCCGGGGCACCGGGGAGCTGTTTTTT
V gene: TRBV16; D gene: -; J gene: TRBJ2-4; clone size: -; CDR3 protein: CASSQIPQGTIQYF; CDR3 DNA: TGTGCCAGCAGCCAAATCCCACAGGGTACCATTCAGTACTTC
V gene: TRBV21-1; D gene: -; J gene: TRBJ2-5; clone size: -; CDR3 protein: CASSKGERGGPYF; CDR3 DNA: TGTGCCAGCAGCAAGGGCGAGCGGGGTGGTCCGTACTTC
V gene: TRBV25-1; D gene: TRBD2; J gene: TRBJ2-1; clone size: -; CDR3 protein: CASSEFGTRGFGEQFF; CDR3 DNA: TGTGCCAGCAGTGAATTTGGGACTAGGGGTTTCGGGGAGCAGTTCTTC
V gene: TRBV6-2/TRBV6-3; D gene: -; J gene: TRBJ1-1; clone size: -; CDR3 protein: CASSRSRGGTEAFF; CDR3 DNA: TGTGCCAGCAGTCGATCCAGGGGAGGGACTGAAGCTTTCTTT
V gene: TRBV27; D gene: TRBD2; J gene: TRBJ2-3; clone size: -; CDR3 protein: CASIGDQRGAFDTQYF; CDR3 DNA: TGTGCCAGCATAGGGGACCAGCGGGGGGCGTTCGACACGCAGTATTTT